The rows below give T cell receptor beta chains drawn from one sample of a study of beta chain features in type 1 diabetes. TCRdb's copy holds only in-frame clones and misses some; the assay was immunoSEQ multiplex PCR. The sample lists about 700,000 clones, about an eighth occurring once. The sample comprised naive CD4+ T cells from blood. Every receptor here comes from a man in his late teens or twenties with type 1 diabetes. Both conserved end residues are part of each CDR3. A D gene is named only where the DNA matches it firmly. Size is stated for part of the rows, as once, few or many counts, or as a class when the clone is expanded.

d_call	clone_size	v_call	j_call	cdr3_aa	cdr3_nt
TRBD2	-	TRBV28	TRBJ2-1	CASSTAGTSHYNEQFF	TGTGCCAGCAGCACCGCAGGGACTAGTCACTACAATGAGCAGTTCTTC
-	few	TRBV7-3	TRBJ1-5	CASSFHLGQPQHF	TGTGCCAGCAGCTTTCACCTTGGGCAGCCCCAGCATTTT
TRBD1	-	TRBV2	TRBJ2-5	CASSEARTGGKQETQYF	TGTGCCAGCAGTGAAGCGCGGACAGGGGGCAAACAAGAGACCCAGTACTTC
-	-	TRBV5-1	TRBJ2-3	CASSFPDSTDTQYF	TGCGCCAGCAGCTTCCCGGATAGCACAGATACGCAGTATTTT
-	-	TRBV5-1	TRBJ1-2	CASSLEGRFNYGYTF	TGCGCCAGCAGCTTGGAGGGCAGATTTAACTATGGCTACACCTTC
-	-	TRBV30	TRBJ2-5	CAWGGETQYF	TGTGCCTGGGGTGGGGAGACCCAGTACTTC
-	few	TRBV9	TRBJ2-5	CASSAHFQGRPETQYF	TGTGCCAGCAGCGCCCACTTCCAGGGTCGACCAGAGACCCAGTACTTC
-	-	TRBV10-3	TRBJ2-2	CAISEQGVPNTGELFF	TGTGCCATCAGTGAGCAGGGTGTACCGAACACCGGGGAGCTGTTTTTT
-	-	TRBV4-1	TRBJ2-2	CASSQPGQGPRPGELFF	TGCGCCAGCAGCCAACCAGGGCAGGGGCCCCGGCCCGGGGAGCTGTTTTTT
TRBD2	-	TRBV27	TRBJ2-1	CASSSLAGGQVEQFF	TGTGCCAGCAGTTCCCTAGCGGGGGGGCAGGTTGAGCAGTTCTTC
-	few	TRBV10-3	TRBJ1-2	CAISEGSGYTF	TGTGCCATCAGTGAAGGGTCCGGCTACACCTTC
-	few	TRBV7-2	TRBJ2-3	CASSQTDRRGSTDTQYF	TGTGCCAGCAGTCAAACAGACAGGCGGGGGAGCACAGATACGCAGTATTTT
-	-	TRBV5-1	TRBJ2-3	CASSLHGTSTDTQYF	TGCGCCAGCAGCTTGCACGGGACTAGCACAGATACGCAGTATTTT
-	-	TRBV11-2	TRBJ2-4	CASSPSGSQYF	TGTGCCAGCAGCCCCTCTGGGTCTCAGTACTTC
-	-	TRBV30	TRBJ1-1	CAWSLTIGTEAFF	TGTGCCTGGAGTTTAACAATCGGGACTGAAGCTTTCTTT
-	-	TRBV28	TRBJ1-1	CASSRTVNTEAFF	TGTGCCAGCTCCCGGACAGTGAACACTGAAGCTTTCTTT
TRBD2	few	TRBV5-1	TRBJ2-3	CASSPWGTSGVSDTQYF	TGCGCCAGCAGCCCATGGGGGACTAGCGGGGTTTCCGATACGCAGTATTTT
TRBD1	-	TRBV5-1	TRBJ2-2	CASSGDRVLAGELFF	TGCGCCAGCAGCGGCGACAGGGTCTTGGCCGGGGAGCTGTTTTTT
-	-	TRBV30	TRBJ1-3	CAWNTGSGNTIYF	TGTGCCTGGAATACAGGGTCTGGAAACACCATATATTTT
-	-	TRBV2	TRBJ2-4	CASSQGGAGNIQYF	TGTGCCAGCAGCCAAGGGGGCGCGGGGAACATTCAGTACTTC
-	-	TRBV25-1	TRBJ1-2	CASSDAGRNYGYTF	TGTGCCAGCAGTGACGCCGGACGGAACTATGGCTACACCTTC
-	-	TRBV6-6	TRBJ1-1	CASSSTGNTEAFF	TGTGCCAGCAGTTCGACAGGGAACACTGAAGCTTTCTTT
-	few	TRBV7-2	TRBJ1-1	CASSLVTHGAFF	TGTGCCAGCAGCTTAGTAACCCACGGGGCTTTCTTT
-	-	TRBV4-2	TRBJ1-2	CASSQDRGPNYGYTF	TGTGCCAGCAGCCAAGACAGGGGACCTAACTATGGCTACACCTTC
TRBD1	-	TRBV11-2	TRBJ1-2	CASSPGQGNYGYTF	TGTGCCAGCAGCCCGGGACAGGGGAACTATGGCTACACCTTC
-	-	TRBV2	TRBJ1-2	CASSEPTANYGYTF	TGTGCCAGCAGTGAACCGACAGCAAACTATGGCTACACCTTC
-	-	TRBV30	TRBJ1-6	CAWSVRSLLVGSPLHF	TGTGCCTGGAGTGTACGCAGCTTACTGGTGGGATCACCCCTCCACTTT
-	-	TRBV14	TRBJ1-6	CASSQVGGSALHF	TGTGCCAGCAGCCAAGTTGGGGGTTCGGCCCTCCACTTT
-	-	TRBV10-3	TRBJ1-1	CATQSNTEAFF	TGTGCCACCCAATCGAACACTGAAGCTTTCTTT
-	few	TRBV7-2	TRBJ1-3	CASSRAGSGNTIYF	TGTGCCAGCAGCCGAGCGGGGAGTGGAAACACCATATATTTT
TRBD1	few	TRBV30	TRBJ2-7	CAWSPPGGQSDEQYF	TGTGCCTGGAGTCCCCCAGGGGGACAGTCTGACGAGCAGTACTTC
-	-	TRBV5-6	TRBJ2-7	CASSRGLADYEQYF	TGTGCCAGCAGCCGGGGGTTAGCGGACTACGAGCAGTACTTC
TRBD1	-	TRBV7-9	TRBJ1-2	CASSLRSTGDGYTF	TGTGCCAGCAGCTTGCGCTCCACAGGGGACGGCTACACCTTC
-	few	TRBV11-2	TRBJ1-1	CASSFHTEAFF	TGTGCCAGCAGCTTCCACACTGAAGCTTTCTTT
-	few	TRBV4-2	TRBJ2-4	CASSQEDAKNIQYF	TGTGCCAGCAGCCAAGAGGATGCGAAAAACATTCAGTACTTC
-	few	TRBV5-1	TRBJ1-2	CASSLDSGNYGYTF	TGCGCCAGCAGCTTGGATTCAGGAAACTATGGCTACACCTTC
TRBD2	-	TRBV5-1	TRBJ2-3	CASSLWTSRDTQYF	TGCGCCAGCAGCCTCTGGACTAGTCGAGACACGCAGTATTTT
-	once	TRBV19	TRBJ2-5	CASSIGREETQYF	TGTGCCAGTAGTATAGGGAGGGAAGAGACCCAGTACTTC
-	few	TRBV9	TRBJ2-3	CASSPSRTDTQYF	TGTGCCAGCAGCCCTAGCCGCACAGATACGCAGTATTTT
-	-	TRBV14	TRBJ2-7	CASSQRRVGEQYF	TGTGCCAGCAGCCAGAGGAGGGTTGGGGAGCAGTACTTC
TRBD2	-	TRBV4-2	TRBJ2-7	CASSKAGLAGALYEQYF	TGTGCCAGCAGTAAAGCCGGACTAGCGGGGGCACTATACGAGCAGTACTTC
-	-	TRBV5-4	TRBJ1-4	CASSFGRPDEKLFF	TGTGCCAGCAGCTTTGGTCGGCCGGATGAAAAACTGTTTTTT
-	-	TRBV28	TRBJ2-3	CASSIQTDTQYF	TGTGCCAGCAGTATACAGACAGATACGCAGTATTTT
-	few	TRBV18	TRBJ2-5	CASSQGGQETQYF	TGTGCCAGCTCACAGGGGGGCCAGGAGACCCAGTACTTC
-	few	TRBV30	TRBJ1-3	CAWRDYTPGNTIYF	TGTGCCTGGAGAGACTATACCCCTGGAAACACCATATATTTT
TRBD2	-	TRBV4-1	TRBJ2-7	CASSQGLLAGSYEQYF	TGCGCCAGCAGCCAAGGGCTTCTAGCGGGGTCCTACGAGCAGTACTTC
TRBD2	few	TRBV6-5	TRBJ2-1	CASSRTSGYNEQFF	TGTGCCAGCAGTCGGACTAGCGGGTACAATGAGCAGTTCTTC
TRBD1	few	TRBV30	TRBJ1-1	CAWRKGQGPEAFF	TGTGCCTGGAGAAAGGGACAGGGCCCCGAAGCTTTCTTT
-	few	TRBV5-4	TRBJ2-1	CASNRLGSSYNEQFF	TGTGCCAGCAACCGACTCGGGAGCTCCTACAATGAGCAGTTCTTC
TRBD2	-	TRBV9	TRBJ2-1	CASSADPTSGGGNEQFF	TGTGCCAGCAGCGCCGACCCCACTAGCGGGGGGGGGAATGAGCAGTTCTTC
-	few	TRBV27	TRBJ2-5	CASRRQQVQETQYF	TGTGCCAGCAGGAGGCAGCAAGTTCAAGAGACCCAGTACTTC
-	-	TRBV5-6	TRBJ2-5	CASSSIQGPETQYF	TGTGCCAGCAGCTCGATACAGGGTCCAGAGACCCAGTACTTC
-	-	TRBV4-1	TRBJ1-1	CASSQAQMNTEAFF	TGCGCCAGCAGCCAAGCGCAGATGAACACTGAAGCTTTCTTT
-	few	TRBV7-9	TRBJ1-1	CASSLADRLLNTEAFF	TGTGCCAGCAGCTTAGCGGACAGACTATTGAACACTGAAGCTTTCTTT